Reported below is one TCR beta chain. Per germline, CDR1 SNHLY and CDR2 FYNNEI. The CDR3 extends over 15 amino acids. V was cut by 7 bases and J by 3 bases, with 16 bases left in between. The data derive from a study of blood T cell repertoires in COVID-19. Background on the study: T cells, B-cell-depleted T cells, or PBMCs provided the cDNA or gDNA that served as material.

Authors' data handling: Amplification with reference gene primers provided the estimates of nucleated cell counts. Produced via immunoSEQ multiplex PCR; TCRdb's table is partial and in-frame only. The DNA gave D and trimming, while V, J and clone size come from that table. This table holds roughly 200,000 clones, over 80% found once. Patients at the Seattle site were enrolled during active infection and followed longitudinally. The sample comprised peripheral blood. The chain links TRBV2 to TRBJ1-5; weak D call: TRBD1 (6 bases). The clonotype originates from a woman aged 40 to 50 with COVID-19, enrolled during active disease. The CDR3 sequence: CASTEGQIYNQPQHF. The CDR3 DNA reads TGTGCCAGCACCGAAGGACAGATTTACAATCAGCCCCAGCATTTT.